This T cell receptor (beta chain) emerged from a study of blood T cell repertoires in COVID-19. Overall study: Material from acute and convalescent COVID-19 was sourced from the United States, Italy and Spain. The cDNA or gDNA used as material had been derived from T cells, B-cell-depleted T cells, or PBMCs.

Sequenced by immunoSEQ multiplex PCR; TCRdb stores in-frame clones only, minus some. The sample holds under 95,000 clones, roughly 89% seen once. This CDR3 spans 14 amino acids. In germline, CDR1 is MDHEN, CDR2 SYDVKM. V dropped 7 bases and J dropped 3; count of bases not matched to a gene: 7. Sequencing input: peripheral blood. The rearrangement links TRBV28 to TRBJ1-1; TRBD1 matches at 8 bases. This clonotype originated in a woman in her 50s with acute or convalescent COVID-19. The chain's CDR3 is CASTVDRGYTEAFF. CDR3 DNA: TGTGCCAGCACCGTCGACAGGGGTTACACTGAAGCTTTCTTT.